A selection of T cell receptor beta chains follows, all from one sample in a study of cytomegalovirus exposure and HLA in healthy donors. TCRdb's copy holds only in-frame clones and misses some; the assay was immunoSEQ multiplex PCR. The profile shows 40,000 to 55,000 clones, 65% to 85% of them singletons. The specimen sequenced was PBMCs. These receptors were collected from a man between 18 and 29 years old in good health and CMV-seronegative. Both conserved end residues are part of each CDR3. D genes are given only for firm matches. Some rows mark clone size as missing; the rest say once, few, many or name a class of expanded clone.

J gene,D gene,CDR3 length,V gene,clone size,CDR3 protein,CDR3 DNA
TRBJ1-1,TRBD1,14,TRBV28,once,CASSDPTGVTEAFF,TGTGCCAGCAGTGACCCCACAGGGGTTACTGAAGCTTTCTTT
TRBJ2-1,TRBD2,17,TRBV9,-,CASSVLSAGVGSNEQFF,TGTGCCAGCAGCGTATTGTCGGCGGGAGTGGGTTCCAATGAGCAGTTCTTC
TRBJ1-5,-,12,TRBV30,-,CASGRTNQPQHF,TGTGCCTCCGGACGGACAAATCAGCCCCAGCATTTT
TRBJ2-1,TRBD1,16,TRBV4-3,once,CASSPQTGAAYNEQFF,TGCGCCAGCAGCCCCCAGACAGGGGCCGCATACAATGAGCAGTTCTTC
TRBJ1-4,-,14,TRBV30,-,CAWSVSLSLEKLFF,TGTGCCTGGAGTGTTAGTCTTAGTCTTGAAAAACTGTTTTTT
TRBJ2-7,TRBD1,15,TRBV10-2,-,CASSRRDRTYYEQYF,TGCGCCAGCAGCCGGCGGGACAGGACCTACTACGAGCAGTACTTC
TRBJ1-6,-,14,TRBV6-4,-,CASSDRQYNSPLHF,TGTGCCAGCAGTGACCGACAGTATAATTCACCCCTCCACTTT
TRBJ1-5,-,13,TRBV7-2,-,CASSYLQNQPQHF,TGTGCCAGCAGTTATCTACAGAATCAGCCCCAGCATTTT
TRBJ1-2,-,13,TRBV29-1,-,CSVEVQGWSGYTF,TGCAGCGTTGAAGTTCAGGGTTGGTCTGGCTACACCTTC
TRBJ2-3,-,16,TRBV15,-,CATSRRGLSSTDTQYF,TGTGCCACCAGCCGCCGGGGACTTTCTAGCACAGATACGCAGTATTTT
TRBJ2-2,-,15,TRBV4-3,-,CASSQDSRAPGELFF,TGCGCCAGCAGCCAAGATAGTCGAGCCCCCGGGGAGCTGTTTTTT
TRBJ1-5,-,15,TRBV4-1,-,CASSPWAGARQPQHF,TGCGCCAGCAGCCCTTGGGCAGGGGCGCGTCAGCCCCAGCATTTT
TRBJ2-2,-,15,TRBV27,-,CASSRTQGYTGELFF,TGTGCCAGCAGCCGAACACAGGGTTACACCGGGGAGCTGTTTTTT
TRBJ2-7,TRBD2,18,TRBV29-1,-,CRAGGDDRGGRTSYEQYF,TGCAGGGCGGGGGGGGACGACCGAGGCGGGAGGACCTCCTACGAGCAGTACTTC
TRBJ2-7,-,11,TRBV6-6,-,CASSPLYEQYF,TGTGCCAGCAGCCCACTCTACGAGCAGTACTTC
TRBJ1-1,-,14,TRBV7-2,-,CASSFGTPNTEAFF,TGTGCCAGCAGCTTCGGGACTCCGAACACTGAAGCTTTCTTT
TRBJ1-5,TRBD1,15,TRBV6-5,few,CASSYSRTGNQPQHF,TGTGCCAGCAGTTATTCACGGACAGGGAATCAGCCCCAGCATTTT
TRBJ1-1,TRBD1,13,TRBV30,-,CAWSRGYGTEAFF,TGTGCCTGGAGCAGGGGGTATGGCACTGAAGCTTTCTTT
TRBJ1-1,-,13,TRBV19,once,CASSIGVSAEAFF,TGTGCCAGTAGTATAGGGGTAAGCGCTGAAGCTTTCTTT
TRBJ1-1,TRBD1,14,TRBV6-5,once,CASSDRTGEAEAFF,TGTGCCAGCAGTGATCGGACAGGGGAGGCTGAAGCTTTCTTT
TRBJ2-6,-,15,TRBV9,once,CASSATGSGANVLTF,TGTGCCAGCAGCGCTACAGGGAGTGGGGCCAACGTCCTGACTTTC
TRBJ2-4,-,16,TRBV25-1,-,CASSPGGWIAKNIQYF,TGTGCCAGCAGCCCAGGGGGGTGGATAGCCAAAAACATTCAGTACTTC
TRBJ1-2,-,11,TRBV19,-,CASTGAYGYTF,TGTGCCAGTACCGGTGCCTATGGCTACACCTTC
TRBJ1-2,-,13,TRBV7-3,-,CASSLGQGIGYTF,TGTGCCAGCAGCTTAGGGCAGGGTATTGGCTACACCTTC
TRBJ2-3,-,15,TRBV7-2,-,CASTLLAQFTDTQYF,TGTGCCAGCACCCTCCTGGCCCAATTCACAGATACGCAGTATTTT
TRBJ1-2,TRBD1,14,TRBV27,few,CASSLSTGSGGYTF,TGTGCCAGCAGTTTATCGACAGGGAGTGGGGGCTACACCTTC
TRBJ2-7,-,14,TRBV5-6,-,CASSFFGAAYEQYF,TGTGCCAGCAGCTTTTTTGGGGCCGCCTACGAGCAGTACTTC
TRBJ1-2,-,14,TRBV14,few,CASSQATGQRGYTF,TGTGCCAGCAGCCAAGCGACAGGCCAGCGGGGCTACACCTTC
TRBJ1-1,-,13,TRBV10-2,once,CASTIGVNTEAFF,TGCGCCAGCACTATAGGGGTGAACACTGAAGCTTTCTTT
TRBJ1-2,-,16,TRBV4-3,-,CASSQDRAGRAYGYTF,TGCGCCAGCAGCCAAGATCGCGCGGGAAGGGCCTATGGCTACACCTTC
TRBJ1-2,-,15,TRBV15,once,CATSRDSSANYGYTF,TGTGCCACCAGCAGAGATTCTAGCGCTAACTATGGCTACACCTTC
TRBJ1-1,TRBD1,14,TRBV10-3,-,CAISEDRGRFEAFF,TGTGCCATCAGTGAAGACAGGGGACGTTTTGAAGCTTTCTTT
TRBJ2-7,TRBD1,12,TRBV7-9,-,CASGTGGYEQYF,TGTGCCAGCGGGACAGGGGGTTACGAGCAGTACTTC
TRBJ1-5,-,16,TRBV7-2,-,CASSLRSPLSEQPQHF,TGTGCCAGCAGCTTAAGGTCACCGCTGTCGGAGCAGCCCCAGCATTTT
TRBJ1-1,-,11,TRBV2,-,CASTINTEAFF,TGTGCCAGCACTATAAACACTGAAGCTTTCTTT
TRBJ1-2,-,12,TRBV29-1,-,CSVDPQGRSYTF,TGCAGCGTTGATCCCCAGGGCCGGAGCTACACCTTC
TRBJ2-7,-,16,TRBV11-1,-,CASSHEPSVSSYEQYF,TGTGCCAGCAGCCACGAACCTAGCGTTTCCTCCTACGAGCAGTACTTC
TRBJ2-7,TRBD2,15,TRBV29-1,-,CSVGEGGRTSYEQYF,TGCAGCGTTGGAGAAGGCGGGAGGACTTCCTACGAGCAGTACTTC
TRBJ1-2,-,15,TRBV7-8,-,CASSLIQAANYGYTF,TGTGCCAGCAGCTTAATCCAGGCAGCCAACTATGGCTACACCTTC
TRBJ2-5,TRBD2,15,TRBV29-1,few,CSVGLAGEYQETQYF,TGCAGCGTTGGGCTAGCGGGAGAGTACCAAGAGACCCAGTACTTC
TRBJ2-5,-,14,TRBV7-2,-,CASRGGVTGETQYF,TGTGCCAGCAGGGGGGGTGTGACGGGAGAGACCCAGTACTTC
TRBJ2-7,-,13,TRBV18,-,CASSPNSQYEQYF,TGTGCCAGCTCTCCCAATTCACAATACGAGCAGTACTTC
TRBJ2-7,TRBD1,15,TRBV2,-,CASREDRGTYYEQYF,TGTGCCAGCAGGGAAGACAGGGGGACCTACTACGAGCAGTACTTC
TRBJ1-5,TRBD1,17,TRBV10-3,-,CAISERLAGQGNQPQHF,TGTGCCATCAGTGAGCGGCTAGCGGGACAGGGCAATCAGCCCCAGCATTTT
TRBJ1-5,-,15,TRBV10-3,few,CAISESGQLVEPQHF,TGTGCCATCAGTGAGTCCGGACAGCTGGTTGAGCCCCAGCATTTT
TRBJ2-7,-,14,TRBV21-1,-,CASSNPQGFGEQYF,TGTGCCAGCAGCAACCCGCAGGGTTTTGGCGAGCAGTACTTC
TRBJ1-2,-,15,TRBV30,-,CAWSGGWQANYGYTF,TGTGCCTGGAGCGGAGGGTGGCAGGCCAACTATGGCTACACCTTC
TRBJ2-5,TRBD2,16,TRBV5-6,-,CASRTSGRAEMETQYF,TGTGCCAGCCGCACTAGCGGGAGGGCCGAGATGGAGACCCAGTACTTC
TRBJ1-5,-,15,TRBV7-8,-,CASSLGRVGNQPQHF,TGTGCCAGCAGCTTAGGCCGGGTTGGCAATCAGCCCCAGCATTTT
TRBJ2-1,-,15,TRBV5-4,-,CASSSWGEHYNEQFF,TGTGCCAGCAGCTCCTGGGGGGAGCACTACAATGAGCAGTTCTTC
TRBJ2-3,TRBD1,13,TRBV10-1,-,CASSGQGRRTQYF,TGCGCCAGCAGCGGACAGGGAAGGCGGACGCAGTATTTT
TRBJ2-5,TRBD2,15,TRBV6-6,-,CASTGSGRTQETQYF,TGTGCCAGCACAGGTAGCGGGAGGACCCAAGAGACCCAGTACTTC
TRBJ2-4,-,14,TRBV18,-,CASSPDSSKNIQYF,TGTGCCAGCTCACCTGACAGTTCCAAAAACATTCAGTACTTC
TRBJ2-7,-,15,TRBV6-6,-,CASSYSRRDSYEQYF,TGTGCCAGCAGTTACTCGCGTCGAGACAGCTACGAGCAGTACTTC